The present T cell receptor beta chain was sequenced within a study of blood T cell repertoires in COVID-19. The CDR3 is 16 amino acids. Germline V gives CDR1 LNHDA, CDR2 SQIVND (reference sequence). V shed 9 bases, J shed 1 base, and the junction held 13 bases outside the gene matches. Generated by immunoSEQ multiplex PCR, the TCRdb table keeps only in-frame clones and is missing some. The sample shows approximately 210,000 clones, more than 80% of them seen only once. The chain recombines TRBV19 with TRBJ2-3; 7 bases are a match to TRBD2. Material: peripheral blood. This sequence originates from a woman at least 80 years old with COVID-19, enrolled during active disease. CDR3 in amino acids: CASKTRGSGRTDTQYF. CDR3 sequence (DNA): TGTGCCAGCAAAACTCGGGGTAGCGGGCGCACAGATACGCAGTATTTT.